This is a list of T cell receptor beta chains from one sample in a study of blood T cells in healthy people across ages. One entry per CDR3 protein results from TCRdb running MiXCR on the 5' RACE reads. Found here are hundreds of thousands of distinct CDR3 sequences, about 56% of them singletons; the top ten hold 20% to 30%. Material for sequencing was blood. These receptors were taken from a man aged 40-49 years in good health. Both conserved end residues are part of each CDR3. D genes are given only for firm matches. Expanded clones get a size class; other rows say once, few or many, or leave the size out.

.	TRBV28	.	TRBJ2-7	TGTGCCAGCAGTCCGACACGGACTGCCTACGAGCAGTACTTC	CASSPTRTAYEQYF
few	TRBV29-1	.	TRBJ2-7	TGCAGCGTTGCTCGGACAGGGACTATCTACGAGCAGTACTTC	CSVARTGTIYEQYF
.	TRBV5-1	TRBD2	TRBJ2-7	TGCGCCAGCAGCTTGTTCTCCTCAGGTAGCGGGGGTAACCACGAGCAGTACTTC	CASSLFSSGSGGNHEQYF
.	TRBV20-1	.	TRBJ1-5	TGCAGTGCTGGCGGCTCGAGCAATCAGCCCCAGCATTTT	CSAGGSSNQPQHF
once	TRBV6-6	.	TRBJ1-2	TGTGCCAGCAGTCCCGACAGCCGAGGCTACACCTTC	CASSPDSRGYTF
once	TRBV20-1	.	TRBJ2-5	TGCAGTGCTAGGAGATTAGAGACCCAGTACTTC	CSARRLETQYF
once	TRBV3-1	TRBD1	TRBJ2-1	TGTGCCAGCAGCCCCGCCGGGACAGGGGGCCGGAATGAGCAGTTCTTC	CASSPAGTGGRNEQFF
.	TRBV9	.	TRBJ2-1	TGTGCCAGCAGCAAGTTTTGGGACACGAGCTCCTACAATGAGCAGTTCTTC	CASSKFWDTSSYNEQFF
.	TRBV18	TRBD1	TRBJ1-2	TGTGCCAGCTCACCAGTCCTTGGACAGGGGGCTGACTATGGCTACACCTTC	CASSPVLGQGADYGYTF
.	TRBV20-1	.	TRBJ2-7	TGCAGTGCTAGAGATCCCGGGAACGAGCAGTACTTC	CSARDPGNEQYF
.	TRBV15	.	TRBJ2-3	TGTGCCACCAGCAGAATTGGGATTCCTAGCACAGATACGCAGTATTTT	CATSRIGIPSTDTQYF
.	TRBV12-3/TRBV12-4	.	TRBJ2-1	TGTGCCAGCAGCTGGGACTGGGGAGAGGGGGAGCAGTTCTTC	CASSWDWGEGEQFF
few	TRBV28	.	TRBJ2-4	TGTGCCAGCAGTCCTAACCCCCCACAGGGAAACATTCAGTACTTC	CASSPNPPQGNIQYF
.	TRBV11-2	TRBD2	TRBJ2-1	TGTGCCAGCAGTCGCACGGGGGGGCGGTCCTACAATGAGCAGTTCTTC	CASSRTGGRSYNEQFF
.	TRBV14	.	TRBJ2-3	TGTGCCAGCAGCCCGCCCCGGTTAGGCACAGATACGCAGTATTTT	CASSPPRLGTDTQYF
.	TRBV18	TRBD2	TRBJ2-7	TGTGCCAGCTCACCCTCCTCACTAGCGGCCTACGAGCAGTACTTC	CASSPSSLAAYEQYF
.	TRBV11-1	.	TRBJ1-1	TGTGCCAGCAGCTTAGTAAGGACTCCAGGAGGAGGTGAAGCTTTCTTT	CASSLVRTPGGGEAFF
.	TRBV20-1	TRBD2	TRBJ2-1	TGCAGTGCTACACCAGCGGGGGCTTCCTACAATGAGCAGTTCTTC	CSATPAGASYNEQFF
once	TRBV7-9	TRBD1	TRBJ2-5	TGTGCCAGCAGCTTAGGGGCCGGGACAGGGCGGTACTTC	CASSLGAGTGRYF
few	TRBV6-5	TRBD2	TRBJ2-5	TGTGCCAGCAGTTACCCCTCCCGCGGGAGGGAGACCCAGTACTTC	CASSYPSRGRETQYF
.	TRBV3-1	TRBD1	TRBJ1-1	TGTGCCAGCAGCCGCGGGACAGGTAACACTGAAGCTTTCTTT	CASSRGTGNTEAFF
.	TRBV3-1	TRBD2	TRBJ2-3	TGTGCCAGCAGCCAAGTTGGCGGGGGGGCCAACGCAGATACGCAGTATTTT	CASSQVGGGANADTQYF
.	TRBV4-2	.	TRBJ1-2	TGTGCCAGCAGCCAAGATCAGAAAGAAAGCTATGGCTACACCTTC	CASSQDQKESYGYTF
few	TRBV11-2	.	TRBJ2-3	TGTGCCAGCAGCCTGTGGGAGGAGAGCACGGATACGCAGTATTTT	CASSLWEESTDTQYF
.	TRBV20-1	.	TRBJ2-1	TGCAGTGTTCCGGACGCGGGGTACGAGCAGTTCTTC	CSVPDAGYEQFF
.	TRBV7-3	.	TRBJ2-4	TGTGCCAGCAGCTTACAGCCCGGAAACATTCAGTACTTC	CASSLQPGNIQYF
.	TRBV6-1	TRBD1	TRBJ1-2	TGTGCCAGCAGTGAGGGTGACAGGGCGCCCACCTTC	CASSEGDRAPTF
.	TRBV29-1	.	TRBJ2-6	TGCAGCGTTGAACAGGGCGGCTCTGGGGCCAACGTCCTGACTTTC	CSVEQGGSGANVLTF
.	TRBV15	.	TRBJ1-4	TGTGCCACCAGCAAGGGATACGAAAAACTGTTTTTT	CATSKGYEKLFF
.	TRBV7-2	TRBD1	TRBJ2-4	TGTGCCAGCAGTCCCGAGGGGGCCTTGAACATTCAGTACTTC	CASSPEGALNIQYF
many	TRBV3-1	.	TRBJ2-5	TGTGCCAGCAGCCAAGATCGGCTGCCATCTCGGACCCAGTACTTC	CASSQDRLPSRTQYF
.	TRBV25-1	TRBD1	TRBJ1-2	TGTGCCAGCAGTGACCCTTGGACAGGGGGCGCCACCGGTGGCTACACCTTC	CASSDPWTGGATGGYTF
many	TRBV7-2	TRBD1	TRBJ2-5	TGTGCCAGCGAATCCACAGGGGGCAGGTACGATGAGCAGTACTTC	CASESTGGRYDEQYF
.	TRBV5-1	.	TRBJ2-7	TGCGCCAGCAGCTCGGAGAGGGCCTACGAGCAGTACTTC	CASSSERAYEQYF
.	TRBV29-1	.	TRBJ2-3	TGCAGCGCTAGCGCGCGGGTGACAGATACGCAGTATTTT	CSASARVTDTQYF
.	TRBV12-3/TRBV12-4	TRBD1	TRBJ1-2	TGTGCCAGCAGTTTAAGGGACAGACTCTATGGCTACACCTTC	CASSLRDRLYGYTF
.	TRBV5-1	.	TRBJ2-3	TGCGCCAGCAGCTTGGAGGGCCGCTCGGGAACAGATACGCAGTATTTT	CASSLEGRSGTDTQYF
few	TRBV28	.	TRBJ2-1	TGTGCCAGCATTCTAGACTCCGGTTACAATGAGCAGTTCTTC	CASILDSGYNEQFF
once	TRBV20-1	.	TRBJ2-5	TGCAGTGCTAGAACCCCGGGACTCCTAGAGACCCAGTACTTC	CSARTPGLLETQYF
.	TRBV7-2	.	TRBJ2-3	TGTGCCAGCAGCCAGGGTCCGGCCCCAGATACGCAGTATTTT	CASSQGPAPDTQYF
.	TRBV7-2	.	TRBJ1-2	TGTGCCAGCAGCTACTCGGTGGGGGAGCCTGGATTGAGTGGCTACACCTTC	CASSYSVGEPGLSGYTF
few	TRBV5-1	.	TRBJ2-7	TGCGCCAGCAGCTTGGTTAGGGCCTCCTACGAGCAGTACTTC	CASSLVRASYEQYF
.	TRBV4-3	.	TRBJ2-7	TGCGCCAGCAGCCAAGATGTATCGCTAGGGGCCTACGAGCAGTACTTC	CASSQDVSLGAYEQYF
.	TRBV7-3	TRBD2	TRBJ2-1	TGTGCCAGCAGCCTCGGTCGGACTAGCGGGGGTAATGAGCAGTTCTTC	CASSLGRTSGGNEQFF
.	TRBV28	.	TRBJ1-2	TGTGCCAGCAGGCGGGCCGGACAAAACTATGGCTACACCTTC	CASRRAGQNYGYTF
.	TRBV20-1	TRBD2	TRBJ2-7	TGCAGTGCTTCCCAAAGACTAGCGGGGGGGCGTTACGAGCAGTACTTC	CSASQRLAGGRYEQYF
once	TRBV7-3	.	TRBJ2-6	TGTGCCAGCAGCTTAATTGGGGCCTTGGACACCTACTCTGGGGCCAACGTCCTGACTTTC	CASSLIGALDTYSGANVLTF
.	TRBV11-3	.	TRBJ2-2	TGTGCCAGCAGCTTCAGGGTAAACACCGCGGAGCTGTTTTTT	CASSFRVNTAELFF
.	TRBV5-1	.	TRBJ2-3	TGCGCCAGCAAACCTCAAGGAGGGTCCACAGATACGCAGTATTTT	CASKPQGGSTDTQYF